One TCR beta chain is described in this entry. This CDR3 contains 14 residues. V was clipped by 0 bases and J by 8 bases; unmatched bases: 4. The germline gives CDR1 SGDLS, CDR2 YYNGEE. The data stem from a study of sequential checkpoint blockade in melanoma. Described treatment: randomized to nivolumab then ipilimumab (arm A) or the reverse (arm B). No patient had prior DNA-damaging chemotherapy. Sorted cells were live CD3+CD8+, lacking CD19 and CD56, from PBMCs. Produced via immunoSEQ multiplex PCR; TCRdb's table is partial and in-frame only. This sample has about 8,400 clones, with around 90% found just once.

V is TRBV9 and J is TRBJ1-4; TRBD1 aligns across 7 bases. Sequencing used CD8+ T cells sorted from blood (inferred from file names), obtained from a patient given nivolumab and ipilimumab in sequence. The receptor was derived from a human donor with melanoma. CDR3 DNA: TGTGCCAGCAGCGTAGGAGGGGGCGACGAAAAACTGTTTTTT. Translated, it gives CASSVGGGDEKLFF.